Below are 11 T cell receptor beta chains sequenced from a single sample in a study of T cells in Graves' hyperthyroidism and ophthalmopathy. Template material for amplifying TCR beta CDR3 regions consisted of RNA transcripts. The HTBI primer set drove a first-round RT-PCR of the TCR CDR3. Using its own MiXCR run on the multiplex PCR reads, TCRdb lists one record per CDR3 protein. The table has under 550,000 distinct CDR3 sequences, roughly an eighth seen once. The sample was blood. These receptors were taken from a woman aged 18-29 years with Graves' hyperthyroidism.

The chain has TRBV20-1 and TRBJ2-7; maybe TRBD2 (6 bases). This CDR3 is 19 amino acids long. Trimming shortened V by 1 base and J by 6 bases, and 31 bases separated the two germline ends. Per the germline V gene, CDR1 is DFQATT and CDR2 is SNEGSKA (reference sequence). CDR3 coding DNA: TGCAGTGCTAGAGGTGCCCCCTGGCTAGGGCCCCCAGGAGGGGTCGAGCAGTACTTC. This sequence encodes CSARGAPWLGPPGGVEQYF.

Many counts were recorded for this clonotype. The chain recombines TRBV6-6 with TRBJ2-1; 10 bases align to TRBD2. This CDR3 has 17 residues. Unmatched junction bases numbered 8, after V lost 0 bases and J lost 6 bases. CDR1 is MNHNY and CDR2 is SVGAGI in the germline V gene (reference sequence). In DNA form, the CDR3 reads TGTGCCAGCAGTTACTCGTTGGGGCTAGCGGGAGTCAATGAGCAGTTCTTC. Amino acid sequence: CASSYSLGLAGVNEQFF.

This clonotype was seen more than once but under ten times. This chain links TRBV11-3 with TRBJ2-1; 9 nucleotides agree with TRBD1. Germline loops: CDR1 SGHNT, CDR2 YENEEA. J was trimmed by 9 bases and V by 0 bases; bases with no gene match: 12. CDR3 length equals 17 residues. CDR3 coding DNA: TGTGCCAGCAGCTTAGATTCCTTTGGGACAGGGTACGGTGAGCAGTTCTTC. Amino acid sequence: CASSLDSFGTGYGEQFF.

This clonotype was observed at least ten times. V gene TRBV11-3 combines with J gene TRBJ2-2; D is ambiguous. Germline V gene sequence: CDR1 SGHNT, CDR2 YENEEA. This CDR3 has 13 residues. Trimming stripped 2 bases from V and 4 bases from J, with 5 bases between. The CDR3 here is CASSLQVTGELFF. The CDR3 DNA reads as TGTGCCAGCAGCTTACAAGTCACCGGGGAGCTGTTTTTT.

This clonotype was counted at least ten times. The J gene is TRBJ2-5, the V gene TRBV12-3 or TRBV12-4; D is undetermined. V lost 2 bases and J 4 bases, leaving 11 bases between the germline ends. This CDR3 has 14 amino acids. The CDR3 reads CASSLISGSETQYF. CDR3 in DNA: TGTGCCAGCAGTTTAATATCTGGGTCAGAGACCCAGTACTTC.

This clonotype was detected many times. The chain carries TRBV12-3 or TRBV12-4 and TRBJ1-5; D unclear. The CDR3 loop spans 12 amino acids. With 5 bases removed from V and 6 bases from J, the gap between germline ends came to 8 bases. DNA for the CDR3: TGTGCCAGCAGTCATATGGGTCAGCCCCAGCATTTT. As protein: CASSHMGQPQHF.

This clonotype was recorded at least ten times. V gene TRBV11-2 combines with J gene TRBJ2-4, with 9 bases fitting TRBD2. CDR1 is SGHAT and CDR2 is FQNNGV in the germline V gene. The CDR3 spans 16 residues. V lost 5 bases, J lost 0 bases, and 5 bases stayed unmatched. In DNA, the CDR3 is TGTGCCAGCAGCACACTACTAGCGGGAGCCAAAAACATTCAGTACTTC. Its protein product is CASSTLLAGAKNIQYF.

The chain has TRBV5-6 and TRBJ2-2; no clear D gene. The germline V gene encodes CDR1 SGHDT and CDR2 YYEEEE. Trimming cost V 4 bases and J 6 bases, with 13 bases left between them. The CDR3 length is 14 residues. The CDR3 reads CASSPLARPGELFF. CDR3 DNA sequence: TGTGCCAGCAGCCCACTCGCACGCCCCGGGGAGCTGTTTTTT.

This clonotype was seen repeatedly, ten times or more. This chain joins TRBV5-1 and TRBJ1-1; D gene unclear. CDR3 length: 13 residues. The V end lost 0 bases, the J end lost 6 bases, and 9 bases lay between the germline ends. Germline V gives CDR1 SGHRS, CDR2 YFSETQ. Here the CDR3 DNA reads TGCGCCAGCAGCTTGGCCGGGCAGGCTGAAGCTTTCTTT. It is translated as CASSLAGQAEAFF.

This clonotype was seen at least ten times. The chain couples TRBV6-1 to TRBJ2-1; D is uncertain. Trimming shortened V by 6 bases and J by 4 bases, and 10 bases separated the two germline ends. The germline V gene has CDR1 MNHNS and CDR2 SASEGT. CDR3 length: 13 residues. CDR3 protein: CASRLLGYNEQFF. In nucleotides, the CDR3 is TGTGCCAGCAGGCTTTTGGGTTACAATGAGCAGTTCTTC.

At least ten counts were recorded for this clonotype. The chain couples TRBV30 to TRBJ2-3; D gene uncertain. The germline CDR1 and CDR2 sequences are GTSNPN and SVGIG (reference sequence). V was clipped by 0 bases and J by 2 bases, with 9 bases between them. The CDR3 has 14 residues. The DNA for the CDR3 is TGTGCCTGGAGTGTTGGTGGGCTCACAGATACGCAGTATTTT. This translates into CAWSVGGLTDTQYF.